The 8 T cell receptor beta chains listed next were all sequenced from one sample in a study of tumor-infiltrating lymphocytes in localized non-small cell lung cancer. Using immunoSEQ multiplex PCR, the repertoire was profiled, and TCRdb retains in-frame clones only, with some absent. This sample carries fewer than 13,000 clones, around 60% of them seen once, and the ten largest clones take less than 9.5%. The specimen sequenced was lung tumor tissue. Receptors originate from a human donor with non-small cell lung cancer.

The chain joins TRBV30 to TRBJ2-1; D may be TRBD2 (6 bases). Looked up from germline, CDR1 is GTSNPN and CDR2 is SVGIG (reference sequence). This CDR3 spans 15 amino acids. With 7 bases removed from V and 0 bases from J, the gap between germline ends came to 16 bases. The CDR3 DNA reads as TGTGCCTTGTCGGGACTCGTGAGCTCCTACAATGAGCAGTTCTTC. This encodes CALSGLVSSYNEQFF. Based on the CDR3 plus reference TRBV30 and TRBJ2-1, the full variable domain is SQTIHQWPATLVQPVGSPLSLECTVEGTSNPNLYWYRQAAGRGLQLLFYSVGIGQISSEVPQNLSASRPQDRQFILSSKKLLLSDSGFYLCALSGLVSSYNEQFFGPGTRLTVL.

The chain uses TRBV6-6 and TRBJ2-3, with TRBD1 as a possible D gene (5 bases). V was shortened by 1 base and J by 0 bases, with 5 bases between the two germline ends. The germline V gene encodes CDR1 MNHNY and CDR2 SVGAGI (reference sequence). CDR3 length equals 14 residues. DNA of the CDR3: TGTGCCAGCAGTTACTGGACAAGCACAGATACGCAGTATTTT. It translates to CASSYWTSTDTQYF.

The chain combines TRBV15 with TRBJ2-1; D is possibly TRBD1 (6 bases). The CDR3 loop spans 15 amino acids. The germline V and J ends were trimmed by 1 base and 9 bases, with 16 bases remaining between them. Germline V lookup: CDR1 LNHNV, CDR2 YYDKDF (reference sequence). The CDR3 region has the DNA TGTGCCACCAGCAGAGCCGGGACACCTTATGGTGAGCAGTTCTTC. Its translation is CATSRAGTPYGEQFF.

This clone was seen only a few times. The J gene is TRBJ1-2, the V gene TRBV27; 7 bases are shared with TRBD1. The trim removed 8 bases at V and 1 base at J, leaving 7 bases unmatched. The CDR3 contains 14 residues. The V gene's germline CDR1 is MNHEY and CDR2 SMNVEV (reference sequence). CDR3 in DNA: TGTGCCAGCTGTGAGCAGGGGGGTAACTATGGCTACACCTTC. The encoded protein is CASCEQGGNYGYTF.

The rearrangement uses TRBV4-1 and TRBJ1-6; 8 bases are shared with TRBD1. The V and J ends lost 3 bases and 9 bases, in that order; junction bases with no gene match: 1. The CDR3 has 13 residues. The germline CDR1 and CDR2 sequences are MGHRA and YSYEKL. The CDR3 sequence: CASSHTGGSPLHF. The CDR3 DNA sequence: TGCGCCAGCAGCCATACAGGGGGTTCACCCCTCCACTTT.

V usage is TRBV5-1 and J usage is TRBJ2-1; D gene unclear. CDR1 is SGHRS and CDR2 is YFSETQ in the germline V gene. This CDR3 has 15 amino acids. Trimming cost V 2 bases and J 0 bases, with 9 bases left between them. The CDR3 loop is CASSFTESSYNEQFF. The CDR3 nucleotides read TGCGCCAGCAGCTTCACGGAAAGCTCCTACAATGAGCAGTTCTTC.

CDR3 sequence (DNA): TGTGCCAGCCGCGACTCATACACCGGGGAGCTGTTTTTT. Amino acid sequence: CASRDSYTGELFF. The chain combines TRBV25-1 with TRBJ2-2; D gene ambiguous. Germline V gives CDR1 MGHDK, CDR2 SYGVNS. CDR3 size: 13 residues. Trimming shortened V by 8 bases and J by 3 bases, and 10 bases separated the two germline ends.

The chain has TRBV7-9 and TRBJ1-5; no reliable D call. Germline V lookup: CDR1 SEHNR, CDR2 FQNEAQ (reference sequence). V dropped 4 bases and J dropped 0 bases, with 19 bases sitting between them. The CDR3 is 18 amino acids. This chain's CDR3 is CASSSEVSGFYSNQPQHF. The CDR3, as DNA: TGTGCCAGCAGCTCAGAGGTTTCGGGGTTTTATAGCAATCAGCCCCAGCATTTT. The whole variable domain, filled in from reference TRBV7-9 and TRBJ1-5, reads DTGVSQNPRHKITKRGQNVTFRCDPISEHNRLYWYRQTLGQGPEFLTYFQNEAQLEKSRLLSDRFSAERPKGSFSTLEIQRTEQGDSAMYLCASSSEVSGFYSNQPQHFGDGTRLSIL.